The rows below give T cell receptor beta chains drawn from one sample of a study of T cell changes during pregnancy in multiple sclerosis. Only in-frame clones appear in the TCRdb table, and some are missing; sequencing was by immunoSEQ multiplex PCR. Among tens of thousands of clones listed, approximately 89% were seen once. Source: CD8+ T cells from peripheral blood mononuclear cells, taken in the third trimester of pregnancy. The receptors were gathered from a female donor with multiple sclerosis, enrolled in a pregnancy study. Each CDR3 is given with its conserved first and last residue. The D gene is left open where the match is weak. The listing skips clone size in some rows; elsewhere it reads once, few, many or a size class.

J gene,D gene,V gene,clone size,CDR3 DNA,CDR3 protein
TRBJ2-3,TRBD2,TRBV7-8,.,TGTGCCAGCAGCTTCCGGGGGGTGGATACGCAGTATTTT,CASSFRGVDTQYF
TRBJ1-1,.,TRBV30,.,TGTGCCTGCGAAACAGGGGAAGCTTTCTTT,CACETGEAFF
TRBJ2-1,TRBD2,TRBV27,.,TGTGCCAGCAGTTTAATGGCTAGCGGGAGGGTTGGGGATGAGCAGTTCTTC,CASSLMASGRVGDEQFF
TRBJ1-6,TRBD1,TRBV11-2,.,TGTGCCAGCAGCTTAGTAGCTGGACAGGGCCATTCACCCCTCCACTTT,CASSLVAGQGHSPLHF
TRBJ2-7,.,TRBV9,.,TGTGCCAGCAGCGTAGCAGCAGGGGCATACGAGCAGTACTTC,CASSVAAGAYEQYF
TRBJ2-7,.,TRBV4-3,.,TGCGCCAGCAGCCAATGGACAGACTCCTACGAGCAGTACTTC,CASSQWTDSYEQYF
TRBJ2-2,.,TRBV30,.,TGTGCCTGGATGGTAGGACTAACCACCGGGGAGCTGTTTTTT,CAWMVGLTTGELFF
TRBJ1-2,.,TRBV7-9,.,TGTGCCAGCAGCTTGGTCTTGGGCGGCTACACCTTC,CASSLVLGGYTF
TRBJ1-5,.,TRBV27,.,TGTGCCAGCTCTCCCGGGTCCCCGAATCAGCCCCAGCATTTT,CASSPGSPNQPQHF
TRBJ1-5,.,TRBV5-8,.,TGTGCCAGCAGCTTACAGGGAAACAATCAGCCCCAGCATTTT,CASSLQGNNQPQHF
TRBJ2-1,TRBD2,TRBV27,medium-sized,TGTGCCGCAGCTAGCGGGAGATACAATGAGCAGTTCTTC,CAAASGRYNEQFF
TRBJ1-5,.,TRBV19,few,TGTGCCAGTAGTCACTCCGACAGTCACTATCAGCCCCAGCATTTT,CASSHSDSHYQPQHF
TRBJ2-2,.,TRBV9,once,TGTGCCAGCAGCGTAGCTCGGAGGGGGAACACCGGGGAGCTGTTTTTT,CASSVARRGNTGELFF
TRBJ2-7,TRBD1,TRBV30,.,TGTGCCTGGAGACGAGGACAGGGGTGGTTCGAGCAGTACTTC,CAWRRGQGWFEQYF
TRBJ1-6,TRBD1,TRBV7-9,.,TGTGCCAGCAGCTCCTCTACAGGGGAACCCCTCCACTTT,CASSSSTGEPLHF
TRBJ1-2,TRBD1,TRBV5-6,.,TGTGCCAGCAGCTTGACAGGGGTTAACTATGGCTACACCTTC,CASSLTGVNYGYTF
TRBJ2-5,TRBD2,TRBV10-3,.,TGTGCCATCAGTAGGACTAGCGGGGGGGCCACTCCAGAGACCCAGTACTTC,CAISRTSGGATPETQYF
TRBJ2-5,TRBD1,TRBV30,.,TGTGCCTGGAGTTTTGAGGTGTGGACAGGGTCAGAGACCCAGTACTTC,CAWSFEVWTGSETQYF
TRBJ2-1,.,TRBV6-1,.,TGTGCCAGCAGTGAATTCATCAATGAGCAGTTCTTC,CASSEFINEQFF
TRBJ2-3,.,TRBV11-2,.,TGTGCCAGCACCCTACGGGTAGATACGCAGTATTTT,CASTLRVDTQYF
TRBJ2-1,.,TRBV27,.,TGTGCCAGCAGTTTACCCCAGGGAAATGAGCAGTTCTTC,CASSLPQGNEQFF
TRBJ2-3,.,TRBV5-1,.,TGCGCCAGCAGCTTTCGATCAGGGGCAGATACGCAGTATTTT,CASSFRSGADTQYF
TRBJ2-7,TRBD1,TRBV6-5,.,TGTGCCAGCAGTTACACGGGACAGGGGAACGAGCAGTACTTC,CASSYTGQGNEQYF
TRBJ1-5,TRBD1,TRBV7-6,.,TGTGCCAGCAGCCCAGACAGGGGGGGTCAGCCCCAGCATTTT,CASSPDRGGQPQHF
TRBJ1-1,.,TRBV14,.,TGTGCCAGCAGCCAAGCGGGGGGGTCCTCTGAAGCTTTCTTT,CASSQAGGSSEAFF
TRBJ1-1,.,TRBV27,few,TGTGCCAGCAGTTTATCTGGGGAGACTGAAGCTTTCTTT,CASSLSGETEAFF
TRBJ1-1,.,TRBV6-5,.,TGTGCCAGCAGCCTGACAGAGAACACTGAAGCTTTCTTT,CASSLTENTEAFF
TRBJ2-1,.,TRBV11-2,.,TGTGCCAGCAGCTCGGGTCCGGCTCTCAATGAGCAGTTCTTC,CASSSGPALNEQFF
TRBJ2-1,.,TRBV6-5,.,TGTGCCAGCAGTTACACCGGGAGCTCCTACAATGAGCAGTTCTTC,CASSYTGSSYNEQFF
TRBJ1-5,TRBD1,TRBV16,.,TGTGCCAGCAGCCAATCGGGAGGACAGGATAGCAATCAGCCCCAGCATTTT,CASSQSGGQDSNQPQHF
TRBJ1-5,.,TRBV4-1,.,TGCGCCAGCAGCCACGAGACAGGCGGCCATCAGCCCCAGCATTTT,CASSHETGGHQPQHF
TRBJ1-2,TRBD1,TRBV27,.,TGTGCCAGCAGTACACTCCAGGGGGGCGGTGGCTATGGCTACACCTTC,CASSTLQGGGGYGYTF
TRBJ1-1,TRBD1,TRBV10-3,.,TGTGCCATCAGTGAGCCGGGACAGGTGAACACTGAAGCTTTCTTT,CAISEPGQVNTEAFF
TRBJ2-7,.,TRBV6-1,.,TGTGCCAGCCCCAGGGGTTACGAGCAGTACTTC,CASPRGYEQYF
TRBJ1-1,TRBD1,TRBV5-5,.,TGTGCCAGCAGCGGTGGGACAGGGAAGAACACTGAAGCTTTCTTT,CASSGGTGKNTEAFF
TRBJ2-1,.,TRBV19,.,TGTGCCAGTAGTTCTAGTAACAATGAGCAGTTCTTC,CASSSSNNEQFF
TRBJ2-6,.,TRBV7-9,.,TGTGCCAGCAGCTCGGGGACTGGGGCCAACGTCCTGACTTTC,CASSSGTGANVLTF
TRBJ2-7,.,TRBV2,few,TGTGCCAGCAGTGATGGGCAGGGGAGCAACGAGCAGTACTTC,CASSDGQGSNEQYF
TRBJ2-2,TRBD2,TRBV28,.,TGTGCCAGCAGTTTAGCTAGCGGCTTAGTGGTGGGGGAGCTGTTTTTT,CASSLASGLVVGELFF
TRBJ1-1,.,TRBV7-7,few,TGTGCCAGCAGCCCCCGCCCGGTCCAACGCACTGAAGCTTTCTTT,CASSPRPVQRTEAFF
TRBJ2-7,TRBD1,TRBV7-2,.,TGTGCCAGCAGCTTAGGGTCAGGGGGCCCCTACGAGCAGTACTTC,CASSLGSGGPYEQYF
TRBJ1-2,.,TRBV14,.,TGTGCCAGCAGCTCCGTACCCCGACAATCCTATGGCTACACCTTC,CASSSVPRQSYGYTF
TRBJ1-4,.,TRBV4-3,.,TGCGCCAGCAGCCAATTCATCGGGACTGGGAATGAAAAACTGTTTTTT,CASSQFIGTGNEKLFF
TRBJ2-3,.,TRBV29-1,.,TGCAGCGTTGAGGAGGGGGCCGCAGATACGCAGTATTTT,CSVEEGAADTQYF
TRBJ2-2,TRBD1,TRBV5-6,.,TGTGCCAGCAGCCTGGTCGGCAGGGGGCCCACCGGGGAGCTGTTTTTT,CASSLVGRGPTGELFF
TRBJ2-1,TRBD2,TRBV4-2,once,TGTGCCAGCAGCCAAGACACTAGCGGGGCTTTCTACAATGAGCAGTTCTTC,CASSQDTSGAFYNEQFF
TRBJ2-1,TRBD2,TRBV5-1,.,TGCGCCAGCAGCTCTCCCCCGGGACTAGCGGGAGTTTTCAATGAGCAGTTCTTC,CASSSPPGLAGVFNEQFF
TRBJ1-2,.,TRBV6-1,.,TGTGCCAGCAGCCCCGACAGTCCCTATGGCTACACCTTC,CASSPDSPYGYTF
TRBJ1-6,TRBD1,TRBV6-1,.,TGTGCCAGCAGTGAAGGGGGACAGGGGGCTGCCCCCCTCCACTTT,CASSEGGQGAAPLHF
TRBJ2-6,TRBD2,TRBV7-2,.,TGTGCCAGCAGCTCAGGGAGGGTGTACGGGGCCAACGTCCTGACTTTC,CASSSGRVYGANVLTF
TRBJ2-5,.,TRBV2,.,TGTGCCAGCAAGACATCAGAGACCCAGTACTTC,CASKTSETQYF
TRBJ2-7,.,TRBV19,.,TGTGCCAGTAGTATACGGTCGGAGCAGTACTTC,CASSIRSEQYF
TRBJ2-7,TRBD1,TRBV10-3,.,TGTGCCAGCGAGACAGGGAACGAGCAGTACTTC,CASETGNEQYF
TRBJ2-3,TRBD2,TRBV4-3,once,TGCGCCAGCAGCCAAGATTGGGCGGGGGGAGGAGATACGCAGTATTTT,CASSQDWAGGGDTQYF